The 20 T cell receptor beta chains listed next were all sequenced from one sample in a study of blood T cell repertoires in COVID-19. Generated by immunoSEQ multiplex PCR, the TCRdb table keeps only in-frame clones and is missing some. The sample yields under 250,000 clones, about 80% seen once. Sequences were obtained from peripheral blood. These receptors were collected from a man aged 45-60 years with active or convalescent COVID-19.

V gene TRBV28 combines with J gene TRBJ2-7; D unclear. From germline, CDR1 is MDHEN and CDR2 SYDVKM. The CDR3 is 11 amino acids. Here the CDR3 reads CASTGFHEQYF. The DNA for the CDR3 is TGTGCGTCCACGGGTTTCCACGAGCAGTACTTC.

This chain links TRBV5-1 with TRBJ2-5, with 13 bases that match TRBD2. From germline, CDR1 is SGHRS and CDR2 YFSETQ. This CDR3 is built from 15 residues. The V segment lost 7 bases and the J segment 6 bases; nucleotides outside the gene matches: 9. Here the CDR3 reads CASDLLAGGLKTQYF. CDR3 in DNA: TGCGCCAGCGACCTACTAGCGGGGGGGTTAAAGACCCAGTACTTC.

This rearrangement joins TRBV18 to TRBJ1-4, with D maybe TRBD1 (5 bases). Trimming removed 2 bases at V and 1 base at J, with 8 bases between. The CDR3 runs 15 residues. Germline assignment: CDR1 KGHSH and CDR2 LQKENI. The CDR3 loop reads CASSPRQLTNEKLFF. The DNA of the CDR3 is TGTGCCAGCTCACCAAGACAGCTAACTAATGAAAAACTGTTTTTT.

This clone showed up just once. The chain has TRBV24-1 and TRBJ2-3; 13 bases agree with TRBD2. Germline V gives CDR1 KGHDR, CDR2 SFDVKD. V shed 3 bases, J shed 12 bases, and the junction held 5 bases outside the gene matches. The CDR3 length is 14 residues. The CDR3 region has the DNA TGTGCCACCAGTGATCCTGGGACTAGCGGGGAACAGTATTTT. It encodes CATSDPGTSGEQYF.

The CDR3 spells CASSFRAGISYEQYF. For the CDR3, the DNA is TGTGCCAGCAGCTTCCGAGCGGGTATCTCCTACGAGCAGTACTTC. This chain links TRBV5-6 with TRBJ2-7, with D possibly being TRBD2 (6 bases). CDR3 length: 15 residues. Germline CDR1 SGHDT, CDR2 YYEEEE. The ends were cut back, 2 bases at V and 0 bases at J, with 12 bases in the middle.

CDR3 coding DNA: TGTGCCAGCATCGCCGGAGCCGGGGCTGAAGCTTTCTTT. It specifies CASIAGAGAEAFF. V gene TRBV12-3 or TRBV12-4 combines with J gene TRBJ1-1; no firm D call. V shed 7 bases and J shed 6 bases, with 15 bases lying between them. This CDR3 has 13 amino acids.

The J gene is TRBJ2-7, the V gene TRBV6-5; 9 positions agree with TRBD1. After removal of 2 bases from V and 3 bases from J, the junction contained 2 bases not matched to a gene. Germline CDR1 and CDR2: MNHEY and SVGAGI. This CDR3 is built from 14 residues. The CDR3 region has the DNA TGTGCCAGCAGTTACGGGACAGGGAACTACGAGCAGTACTTC. Its protein is CASSYGTGNYEQYF.

The CDR3 DNA reads as TGTGCCAGCAGGGACTCTAGCTCCTACAATGAGCAGTTCTTC. It encodes CASRDSSSYNEQFF. V usage is TRBV4-2 and J usage is TRBJ2-1, with a possible D match to TRBD2 (5 bases). CDR3 length: 14 residues. Trimming took 6 bases from V and 0 from J, leaving 9 bases between them. Germline CDR1 and CDR2: LGHNA and YNFKEQ.

This chain connects TRBV7-7 to TRBJ1-1; D not certain. Germline V CDR1 and CDR2: SSHAT, FNYEAQ (reference sequence). The CDR3 has 13 residues. The V gene lost 3 bases and the J gene lost 3 bases, with 8 bases spanning the gap. The CDR3 loop reads CASSFRRDTEAFF. CDR3 bases: TGTGCCAGCAGCTTTCGACGGGACACTGAAGCTTTCTTT.

The V and J genes are TRBV7-8 and TRBJ1-1; possibly TRBD1 for D (5 bases). Trimming removed 1 base from V and 6 bases from J, with 12 bases in between. CDR1 and CDR2 (germline): SGHVS, FQNEAQ. The CDR3 totals 14 residues. As DNA, the CDR3 is TGTGCCAGCAGCTTAGTTGTTGGAGGGGCTGAAGCTTTCTTT. This translates into CASSLVVGGAEAFF.

This chain joins TRBV2 and TRBJ1-1; 10 bases are shared with TRBD1. J lost 0 bases, V lost 7 bases, and 11 bases had no gene match. This CDR3 spans 17 amino acids. Germline values: CDR1 SNHLY, CDR2 FYNNEI. The CDR3 is CASTRDRGSPMNTEAFF. The CDR3 DNA sequence: TGTGCCAGCACCCGGGACAGGGGTTCCCCCATGAACACTGAAGCTTTCTTT.

The chain is built from TRBV5-1 and TRBJ2-7; 9 nucleotides match TRBD1. Germline CDR1 SGHRS, CDR2 YFSETQ. This CDR3 region has 14 residues. The V gene end was trimmed by 0 bases and the J gene end by 6 bases; junction bases not matched to a gene: 4. The CDR3: CASSLAGTGIEQYF. DNA for the CDR3: TGCGCCAGCAGCTTGGCCGGGACAGGGATCGAGCAGTACTTC.

The chain carries TRBV19 and TRBJ1-4; no definite D call. CDR1 is LNHDA and CDR2 is SQIVND in the germline V gene (reference sequence). The V and J ends lost 7 bases and 4 bases respectively, with 7 bases between them. There are 12 residues in the CDR3. The chain's CDR3 is CASTGFNEKLFF. CDR3 bases: TGTGCCAGTACGGGGTTTAATGAAAAACTGTTTTTT.

The chain recombines TRBV6-1 with TRBJ1-5, with 7 bases identical to TRBD1. Germline V CDR1 and CDR2: MNHNS, SASEGT. The CDR3 has 17 amino acids. V lost 0 bases to trimming and J lost 6 bases; unmatched junction nucleotides: 11. Here the CDR3 reads CASSEAAGARTGQPQHF. As DNA, the CDR3 is TGTGCCAGCAGTGAAGCAGCAGGGGCCCGGACAGGTCAGCCCCAGCATTTT.

The chain uses TRBV7-9 and TRBJ2-1; D ambiguous. Germline CDR1 SEHNR, CDR2 FQNEAQ (reference sequence). The V end was cut by 4 bases, the J end by 0 bases, with 13 bases between. This CDR3 is 16 amino acids long. The CDR3 region is CASSSRPGSSYNEQFF. The CDR3 nucleotides are TGTGCCAGCAGCTCCCGCCCAGGCAGCTCCTACAATGAGCAGTTCTTC.

The chain carries TRBV6-5 and TRBJ1-5; 7 bases map to TRBD1. The V and J ends lost 6 bases and 4 bases, in that order; junction bases with no gene match: 3. Germline values: CDR1 MNHEY, CDR2 SVGAGI. This CDR3 is 13 amino acids long. In DNA form, the CDR3 reads TGTGCCAGCAGGAAGGACAGGAATCAGCCCCAGCATTTT. Its translation is CASRKDRNQPQHF.

This clone is a singleton in its sample. This chain uses TRBV19 with TRBJ1-1, with 7 bases matching TRBD1. Germline assignment: CDR1 LNHDA and CDR2 SQIVND (reference sequence). V shed 4 bases, J shed 4 bases, and the junction held 3 bases outside the gene matches. The CDR3 extends over 13 amino acids. The CDR3, as DNA: TGTGCCAGTAGTAGGGACAGATCCACTGAAGCTTTCTTT. Its protein product is CASSRDRSTEAFF.

The chain recombines TRBV6-4 with TRBJ1-1; TRBD1 matches 8 bases. The germline V gene encodes CDR1 MRHNA and CDR2 SNTAGT. CDR3 length: 17 residues. The ends lost 6 bases at V and 3 bases at J; junction bases unmatched: 15. Here the CDR3 DNA reads TGTGCCAGCAGACGACGAATTTTTGGACAGGGTGACACTGAAGCTTTCTTT. Its translation: CASRRRIFGQGDTEAFF.

The chain uses TRBV19 and TRBJ2-2; a weak D match, TRBD2 (6 bases). V lost 8 bases to trimming and J lost 0 bases, with 10 bases between them. CDR3 length equals 14 residues. CDR1 is LNHDA and CDR2 is SQIVND in the germline V gene (reference sequence). CDR3 sequence: CASSEGSNTGELFF. The CDR3 nucleotides are TGTGCCAGTTCGGAGGGATCGAACACCGGGGAGCTGTTTTTT.

In nucleotides, the CDR3 is TGTGCCAGCGCCCCGGGTAGGAGAGATAATTCACCCCTCCACTTT. Its protein product is CASAPGRRDNSPLHF. The V gene is TRBV5-4, the J gene TRBJ1-6; D unclear. Germline CDR1 and CDR2: SGHNT and YYREEE (reference sequence). The V and J ends lost 7 bases and 5 bases respectively, with 16 bases between them. This CDR3 comprises 15 residues. Together with reference TRBV5-4 and TRBJ1-6, the CDR3 gives the full variable domain: ETGVTQSPTHLIKTRGQQVTLRCSSQSGHNTVSWYQQALGQGPQFIFQYYREEENGRGNFPPRFSGLQFPNYSSELNVNALELDDSALYLCASAPGRRDNSPLHFGNGTRLTVT.